The following is a T cell receptor beta chain sequence with its context. Its cognate antigen has yet to be identified. The sample holds no much larger clone one base away, and base qualities are not on file. The data were taken from a study of technical replicates of blood from a few donors (dated by TCRdb to the late 2010s). Library prep was done by the immunoSEQ multiplex PCR assay. This immuneACCESS table, as held by TCRdb, lists in-frame sequences with V and J called but not all clones. Of the missing ones, under half trace to an unresolved V gene in checked studies; the others have no known cause. The sample has 55,000 to 65,000 clones on record, about 96% of them singletons. Of the sample, 0.15% to 0.25% falls within the top ten clones. This clonotype was sampled from a human donor in good health. The sample was T cells isolated from PBMCs.

The nucleotide sequence is given as TGTGCCAGTAGTCCACCCGACATGTTCCGGGAGCAGTACTTC. Translated, it reads CASSPPDMFREQYF. Here the chain combines TRBV19 and TRBJ2-7, with the D gene uncertain. As encoded in the germline V gene (reference sequence), CDR1 is LNHDA while CDR2 is SQIVND. The CDR3 sequence holds 14 residues, the cysteine and phenylalanine included. The only DNA kept is the CDR3, 42 bases in frame from the first base. V is shortened by 5 bases, J by 7 bases, and the region joining them spans 18 bases.